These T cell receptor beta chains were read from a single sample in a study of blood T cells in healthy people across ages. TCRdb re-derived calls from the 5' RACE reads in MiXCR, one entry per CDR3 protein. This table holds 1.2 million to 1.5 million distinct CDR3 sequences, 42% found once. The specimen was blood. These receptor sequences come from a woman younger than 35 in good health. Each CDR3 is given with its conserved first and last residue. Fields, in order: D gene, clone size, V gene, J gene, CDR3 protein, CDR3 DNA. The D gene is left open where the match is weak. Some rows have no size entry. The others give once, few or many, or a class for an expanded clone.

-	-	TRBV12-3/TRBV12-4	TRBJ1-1	CASSGVHNAEAFF	TGTGCCAGCAGTGGGGTTCACAACGCTGAAGCTTTCTTT
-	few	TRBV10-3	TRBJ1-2	CAISESTGKLYGYTF	TGTGCCATCAGTGAGTCGACAGGAAAATTATATGGCTACACCTTC
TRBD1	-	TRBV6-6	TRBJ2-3	CASSPGQGGHTDTQYF	TGTGCCAGCAGTCCGGGACAGGGGGGACACACAGATACGCAGTATTTT
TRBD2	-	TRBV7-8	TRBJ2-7	CASSLAGNSGKYEQYF	TGTGCCAGCAGCTTAGCGGGGAATAGCGGGAAGTACGAGCAGTACTTC
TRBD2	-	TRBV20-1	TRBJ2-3	CSAHDSLWGGTDTQYF	TGCAGTGCCCATGATAGCTTGTGGGGGGGAACAGATACGCAGTATTTT
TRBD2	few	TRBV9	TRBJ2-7	CASSVLSGGAYEQYF	TGTGCCAGCAGCGTTCTTAGCGGGGGAGCCTACGAGCAGTACTTC
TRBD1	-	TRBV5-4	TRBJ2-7	CASSNVGTGDYEQYF	TGTGCCAGCAGCAATGTAGGGACAGGTGACTACGAGCAGTACTTC
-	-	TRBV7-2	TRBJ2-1	CASSFLGVLNERFF	TGTGCCAGCAGCTTTCTCGGTGTCCTCAATGAGCGGTTCTTC
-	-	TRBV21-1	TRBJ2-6	CASSKPYVLTF	TGTGCCAGCAGCAAGCCATACGTCCTGACTTTC
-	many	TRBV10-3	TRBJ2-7	CAISAENSYEQYF	TGTGCCATCAGTGCCGAGAACTCCTACGAGCAGTACTTC
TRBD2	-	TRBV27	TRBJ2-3	CASSLRSSGRFTDTQYF	TGTGCCAGCAGTTTAAGGTCTAGCGGGAGATTCACAGATACGCAGTATTTT
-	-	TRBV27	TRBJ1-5	CASSLNRDGDQPQHF	TGTGCCAGCAGTTTAAACAGGGATGGGGATCAGCCCCAGCATTTT
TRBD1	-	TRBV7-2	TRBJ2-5	CASSSRRTGETQYF	TGTGCCAGCAGCTCGCGGAGGACAGGAGAGACCCAGTACTTC
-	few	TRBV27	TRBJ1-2	CASSTQGRGNYGYTF	TGTGCCAGCAGTACCCAGGGACGAGGGAACTATGGCTACACCTTC
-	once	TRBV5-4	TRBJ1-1	CASSTIGTNTEAFF	TGTGCCAGCAGCACCATTGGAACGAACACTGAAGCTTTCTTT
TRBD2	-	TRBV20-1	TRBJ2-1	CSARTSGRGSYNEQFF	TGCAGTGCCAGGACTAGCGGGAGGGGCTCCTACAATGAGCAGTTCTTC
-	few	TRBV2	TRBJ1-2	CASPAIQGVDGYTF	TGTGCCAGCCCGGCGATTCAGGGAGTCGATGGCTACACCTTC
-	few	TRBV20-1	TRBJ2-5	CSVRRLQETQYF	TGCAGTGTACGACGCTTACAAGAGACCCAGTACTTC
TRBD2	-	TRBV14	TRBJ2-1	CASSQGSGDYKEQFF	TGTGCCAGCAGCCAGGGTAGCGGGGACTACAAGGAGCAGTTCTTC
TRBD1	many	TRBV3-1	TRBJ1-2	CASSQGQGNGYTF	TGTGCCAGCAGCCAAGGACAGGGGAATGGCTACACCTTC
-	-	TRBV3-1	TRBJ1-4	CASSQVPVRTDSDEKLFF	TGTGCCAGCAGCCAAGTGCCGGTCAGAACAGACTCTGATGAAAAACTGTTTTTT
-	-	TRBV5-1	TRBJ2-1	CASSSQAPGTQEQFF	TGCGCCAGCAGCTCACAGGCCCCCGGGACTCAGGAGCAGTTCTTC
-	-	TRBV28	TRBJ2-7	CASSSPAGSTYEQYF	TGTGCCAGCAGTTCCCCGGCGGGGTCTACCTACGAGCAGTACTTC
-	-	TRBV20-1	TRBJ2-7	CSARDQGSREQYF	TGCAGTGCTAGAGATCAGGGCAGCCGCGAGCAGTACTTC
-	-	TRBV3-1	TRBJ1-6	CASSLSGGRGNSPLHF	TGTGCCAGCAGTCTGAGCGGGGGACGCGGGAATTCACCCCTCCACTTT
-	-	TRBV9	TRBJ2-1	CASSAEARNEQFF	TGTGCCAGCAGCGCCGAAGCAAGGAATGAGCAGTTCTTC
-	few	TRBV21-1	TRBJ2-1	CASSKVWPLADLYNEQFF	TGTGCCAGCAGCAAAGTATGGCCCCTAGCGGACCTCTACAATGAGCAGTTCTTC
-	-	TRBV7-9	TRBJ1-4	CASSFSARELFF	TGTGCCAGCAGCTTTTCGGCTCGAGAACTGTTTTTT
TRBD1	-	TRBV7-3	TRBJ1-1	CASSKGTARLGGTEAFF	TGTGCCAGCAGCAAAGGGACAGCTAGACTCGGTGGCACTGAAGCTTTCTTT
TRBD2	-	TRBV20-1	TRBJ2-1	CSAPSRGAAYNEQFF	TGCAGTGCTCCCTCGCGGGGGGCGGCCTACAATGAGCAGTTCTTC
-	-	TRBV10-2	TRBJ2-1	CASSPGARTANNEQFF	TGCGCCAGCAGTCCGGGAGCTCGGACAGCGAACAATGAGCAGTTCTTC
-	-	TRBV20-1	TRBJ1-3	CSARKPESSGNTIYF	TGCAGTGCTAGAAAACCGGAGAGCTCTGGAAACACCATATATTTT
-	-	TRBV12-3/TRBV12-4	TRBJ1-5	CASSYPGAQPQHF	TGTGCCAGCAGTTACCCCGGGGCTCAGCCCCAGCATTTT
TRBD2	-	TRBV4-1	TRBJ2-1	CASSQKLAGHRNEQFF	TGCGCCAGCAGCCAAAAACTAGCGGGGCATAGGAATGAGCAGTTCTTC
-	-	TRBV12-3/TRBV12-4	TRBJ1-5	CASRIPDQPQHF	TGTGCCAGTAGGATCCCGGATCAGCCCCAGCATTTT
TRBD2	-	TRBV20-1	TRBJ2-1	CSARDPTPLAGRVNEQFF	TGCAGTGCTAGAGACCCAACTCCACTAGCGGGAAGGGTCAATGAGCAGTTCTTC
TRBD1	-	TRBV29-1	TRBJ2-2	CSGDRESTGELFF	TGCAGCGGGGACAGGGAGAGCACCGGGGAGCTGTTTTTT
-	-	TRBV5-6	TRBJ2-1	CASSLGGGWGAFF	TGTGCCAGCAGCTTGGGGGGCGGCTGGGGGGCGTTCTTC
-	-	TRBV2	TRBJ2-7	CASSEGRANSYEQYF	TGCGCCAGCAGTGAAGGCAGGGCAAACTCCTACGAGCAGTACTTC
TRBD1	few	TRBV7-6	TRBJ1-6	CASSLGTTGTNSPLHF	TGTGCCAGCAGCTTAGGGACGACAGGGACTAATTCACCCCTCCACTTT
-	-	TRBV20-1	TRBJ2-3	CSARESTNTQYF	TGCAGTGCTAGGGAGTCCACGAATACGCAGTATTTT
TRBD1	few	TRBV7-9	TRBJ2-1	CASSDRQGAGNEQFF	TGTGCCAGCAGTGACCGACAGGGGGCAGGGAATGAGCAGTTCTTC
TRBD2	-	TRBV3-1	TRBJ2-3	CASSGGLADTDTQYF	TGTGCCAGCAGCGGGGGACTAGCGGACACAGATACGCAGTATTTT
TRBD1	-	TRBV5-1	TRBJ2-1	CASGQGQGAIKIYNEQFF	TGCGCCAGCGGGCAAGGTCAGGGGGCGATAAAGATTTACAATGAGCAGTTCTTC
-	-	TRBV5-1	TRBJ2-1	CASSFGPEDEQFF	TGCGCCAGCAGCTTCGGCCCGGAAGATGAGCAGTTCTTC
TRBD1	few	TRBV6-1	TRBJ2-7	CASSEPWTGGMDEQYF	TGTGCCAGCAGTGAACCCTGGACAGGGGGAATGGACGAGCAGTACTTC
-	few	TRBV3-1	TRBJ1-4	CASSQDPSRNEKLFF	TGTGCCAGCAGCCAAGACCCGTCACGTAATGAAAAACTGTTTTTT
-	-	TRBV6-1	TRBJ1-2	CASSPWPPGRDGYTF	TGTGCCAGCAGTCCTTGGCCGCCCGGGAGGGATGGCTACACCTTC
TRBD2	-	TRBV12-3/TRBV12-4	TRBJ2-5	CASSLSLAENEQYF	TGTGCCAGCAGTTTGAGTCTAGCGGAAAATGAGCAGTACTTC
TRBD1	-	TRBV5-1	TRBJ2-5	CASNSYRGLWETQYF	TGCGCCAGCAATTCATACAGGGGGCTTTGGGAGACCCAGTACTTC
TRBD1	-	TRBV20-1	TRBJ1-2	CSARTPGTGGFGYTF	TGCAGTGCTAGAACCCCCGGGACAGGGGGCTTTGGCTACACCTTC
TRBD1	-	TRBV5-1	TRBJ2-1	CASSPGTGANEQFF	TGCGCCAGCAGCCCGGGGACAGGGGCGAATGAGCAGTTCTTC
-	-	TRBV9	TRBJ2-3	CASSDDSWGTQYF	TGTGCCAGCAGCGATGACAGTTGGGGTACGCAGTATTTT
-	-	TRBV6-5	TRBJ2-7	CASQLGYEQYF	TGTGCCAGCCAGCTAGGCTACGAGCAGTACTTC
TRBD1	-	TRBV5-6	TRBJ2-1	CASSVGQYYNEQFF	TGTGCCAGCAGCGTGGGACAGTACTACAATGAGCAGTTCTTC
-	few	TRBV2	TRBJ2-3	CASSQRAGGDTQYF	TGTGCCAGCAGCCAACGAGCGGGTGGAGATACGCAGTATTTT
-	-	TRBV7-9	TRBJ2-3	CASSFQTGSGTDTQYF	TGTGCCAGCAGCTTTCAGACCGGGAGCGGCACAGATACGCAGTATTTT
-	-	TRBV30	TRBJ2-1	CAWSVLRTNNEQFF	TGTGCCTGGAGTGTACTTAGGACTAACAATGAGCAGTTCTTC
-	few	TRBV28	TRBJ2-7	CASNVEGLTSYEQYF	TGTGCCAGCAATGTGGAAGGGCTGACATCCTACGAGCAGTACTTC